The 24 T cell receptor beta chains below come from one sample, sequenced in a study of graft-versus-host responses after intestinal transplantation. Using immunoSEQ multiplex PCR, the repertoire was profiled, and TCRdb retains in-frame clones only, with some absent. The data hold 35,000 to 45,000 clones, with roughly 89% observed a single time. The starting material was PBMCs, obtained 267 days after transplant. The origin of the receptors is a human patient who received an intestinal transplant, so some T cells may come from the graft donor.

This sequence joins TRBV2 and TRBJ2-7; TRBD1 matches 9 bases. CDR3 size: 14 residues. Trimming cost V 7 bases and J 4 bases; bases outside gene matches: 8. Germline V gene sequence: CDR1 SNHLY, CDR2 FYNNEI. CDR3 in DNA: TGTGCCAGCAAGGGGACAGGGAAGTGGTACGAGCAGTACTTC. It codes for CASKGTGKWYEQYF.

The V and J genes are TRBV20-1 and TRBJ1-1; D remains ambiguous. The V gene's germline CDR1 is DFQATT and CDR2 SNEGSKA (reference sequence). The CDR3 loop spans 8 amino acids. The ends were cut back, 3 bases at V and 8 bases at J, with 1 base in the middle. The CDR3 here is CSASEAFF. The CDR3 DNA sequence: TGCAGTGCTAGCGAAGCTTTCTTT.

The chain recombines TRBV27 with TRBJ2-5; D is perhaps TRBD1 or TRBD2 (5 bases each). Looked up from germline, CDR1 is MNHEY and CDR2 is SMNVEV (reference sequence). V gave up 4 bases and J gave up 5 bases, with 5 bases separating them. The CDR3 extends over 11 amino acids. CDR3 bases: TGTGCCAGCAGTTGGGGGGAGACCCAGTACTTC. Translated, it gives CASSWGETQYF.

The chain couples TRBV6-5 to TRBJ2-7, with D maybe TRBD2 (6 bases). Germline lookup yields CDR1 MNHEY and CDR2 SVGAGI. V was pared by 5 bases and J by 3 bases, with 14 bases between. The CDR3 extends over 14 amino acids. The CDR3 sequence is CASSEETSFYEQYF. As DNA, the CDR3 is TGTGCCAGCAGTGAAGAGACTAGTTTCTACGAGCAGTACTTC.

The V call is TRBV19, the J call TRBJ1-5; D is possibly TRBD1 (6 bases). CDR1 is LNHDA and CDR2 is SQIVND in the germline V gene (reference sequence). This CDR3 is 14 amino acids long. Deletions cut 5 bases from V and 5 bases from J, with 13 bases between. CDR3 nucleotides: TGTGCCAGTAGTTTCCGGGACATCTATCAGCCCCAGCATTTT. Its protein product is CASSFRDIYQPQHF.

This clone was recorded only once. The chain recombines TRBV6-1 with TRBJ1-1; 10 nucleotides align to TRBD1. The J segment lost 5 bases and the V segment lost 4 bases, leaving 13 bases of the junction unmatched. This CDR3 is 17 amino acids long. Germline assignment: CDR1 MNHNS and CDR2 SASEGT. The CDR3 DNA is TGTGCCAGCAGTGGAGTTCCGGGACAGGGGATTGAAACTGAAGCTTTCTTT. This encodes CASSGVPGQGIETEAFF.

The chain links TRBV14 to TRBJ2-1; D perhaps matches TRBD2 (7 bases). Trimming removed 1 base at V and 4 bases at J, with 14 bases between. The CDR3 consists of 16 residues. Germline CDR1 and CDR2: SGHDN and FVKESK. CDR3 amino acids: CASSQVGAGAYNEQFF. The CDR3 bases are TGTGCCAGCAGCCAAGTCGGGGCGGGGGCTTACAATGAGCAGTTCTTC.

The V call is TRBV11-2, the J call TRBJ2-2, with 11 bases matching TRBD2. The ends lost 4 bases at V and 5 bases at J; junction bases unmatched: 9. This CDR3 spans 17 amino acids. The germline V gene has CDR1 SGHAT and CDR2 FQNNGV. CDR3 sequence reads: CASSSERLAGRTGELFF. For the CDR3, the DNA is TGTGCCAGCAGCTCCGAAAGACTAGCGGGGCGGACCGGGGAGCTGTTTTTT.

The chain is built from TRBV19 and TRBJ1-1, with a possible D match to TRBD1 (6 bases). The V end was cut by 3 bases, the J end by 1 base, with 12 bases between. Germline V gene sequence: CDR1 LNHDA, CDR2 SQIVND (reference sequence). The CDR3 has 15 residues. As DNA, the CDR3 is TGTGCCAGTAGTATTGGCTACAGGGAGAACACTGAAGCTTTCTTT. This encodes CASSIGYRENTEAFF. Full variable domain (missing parts from reference TRBV19 and TRBJ1-1): DGGITQSPKYLFRKEGQNVTLSCEQNLNHDAMYWYRQDPGQGLRLIYYSQIVNDFQKGDIAEGYSVSREKKESFPLTVTSAQKNPTAFYLCASSIGYRENTEAFFGQGTRLTVV.

The chain uses TRBV15 and TRBJ1-2; perhaps TRBD1 as D (5 bases). CDR1 is LNHNV, CDR2 YYDKDF, per germline (reference sequence). V lost 0 bases, J lost 3 bases, and 17 bases lay in between. This CDR3 is built from 17 residues. The CDR3 region is CATSREWDGTDDYGYTF. CDR3 DNA sequence: TGTGCCACCAGCAGAGAATGGGACGGGACGGATGACTATGGCTACACCTTC.

The chain is built from TRBV5-8 and TRBJ1-4; D gene uncertain. The germline V gene has CDR1 SGHTS and CDR2 YDEGEE. This CDR3 comprises 16 residues. Trimming pared 1 base from V and 0 bases from J, leaving 10 bases between. Written as DNA, the CDR3 is TGTGCCAGCAGCTTGTGGGATCCCTCAACTAATGAAAAACTGTTTTTT. Its protein is CASSLWDPSTNEKLFF. The full variable domain, completed using reference TRBV5-8 and TRBJ1-4, is EAGVTQSPTHLIKTRGQQATLRCSPISGHTSVYWYQQALGLGLQFLLWYDEGEERNRGNFPPRFSGRQFPNYSSELNVNALELEDSALYLCASSLWDPSTNEKLFFGSGTQLSVL.

The rearrangement links TRBV28 to TRBJ1-5; maybe TRBD1 (6 bases). Germline V gene data show CDR1 as MDHEN and CDR2 as SYDVKM. V dropped 2 bases and J dropped 5 bases, with 13 bases sitting between them. This CDR3 spans 15 amino acids. In DNA form, the CDR3 reads TGTGCCAGCAGTTTACCCAGAGGGGGAGATCAGCCCCAGCATTTT. Its translation is CASSLPRGGDQPQHF.

Points on this clone: Other DNA sequences of this sample code for an identical CDR3. The rearrangement uses TRBV6-6 and TRBJ1-4; D is perhaps TRBD1 (5 bases). Germline CDR1 MNHNY, CDR2 SVGAGI (reference sequence). The CDR3 is made up of 15 amino acids. V dropped 2 bases and J dropped 0 bases, with 7 bases sitting between them. CDR3 nucleotide sequence: TGTGCCAGCAGTTACCTAGGGGCAACTAATGAAAAACTGTTTTTT. Its translation is CASSYLGATNEKLFF.

The V and J genes are TRBV9 and TRBJ2-1; 10 bases agree with TRBD1. Germline assignment: CDR1 SGDLS and CDR2 YYNGEE. This CDR3 is 14 amino acids long. J lost 8 bases, V lost 3 bases, and 5 bases had no gene match. Here the CDR3 reads CASSDLTGGHEQFF. Written as DNA, the CDR3 is TGTGCCAGCAGCGATCTGACAGGGGGCCATGAGCAGTTCTTC. Variable domain in full (rest from reference TRBV9 and TRBJ2-1): DSGVTQTPKHLITATGQRVTLRCSPRSGDLSVYWYQQSLDQGLQFLIQYYNGEERAKGNILERFSAQQFPDLHSELNLSSLELGDSALYFCASSDLTGGHEQFFGPGTRLTVL.

This chain connects TRBV6-1 to TRBJ2-7, with 11 bases identical to TRBD2. Trimming at V came to 4 bases and at J to 0 bases, leaving 2 bases not matched to a gene. Per germline, CDR1 MNHNS and CDR2 SASEGT. The CDR3 loop spans 15 amino acids. Here the CDR3 reads CASSVAGGSSYEQYF. The CDR3, as DNA: TGTGCCAGCAGTGTAGCGGGGGGGAGCTCCTACGAGCAGTACTTC.

The chain combines TRBV27 with TRBJ1-5; no firm D call. From germline, CDR1 is MNHEY and CDR2 SMNVEV (reference sequence). V was trimmed by 3 bases and J by 0 bases, leaving 9 bases between them. The CDR3 contains 15 residues. Here the CDR3 DNA reads TGTGCCAGCAGTTTCGCCAGACATAGCAATCAGCCCCAGCATTTT. This gives the protein CASSFARHSNQPQHF.

The chain recombines TRBV7-9 with TRBJ1-4; no firm D call. Germline loops: CDR1 SEHNR, CDR2 FQNEAQ (reference sequence). The CDR3 runs 16 residues. V lost 2 bases and J lost 0, with 10 bases in between. The chain's CDR3 is CASSLPNTATNEKLFF. The CDR3 nucleotides are TGTGCCAGCAGCTTACCAAATACAGCAACTAATGAAAAACTGTTTTTT.

This chain uses TRBV5-1 with TRBJ2-7, with no clear D. CDR1 and CDR2 (germline): SGHRS, YFSETQ. CDR3 length equals 15 residues. V lost 0 bases and J 3 bases, leaving 13 bases between the germline ends. CDR3 loop: CASSLGTVTGYEQYF. Written as DNA, the CDR3 is TGCGCCAGCAGCTTGGGTACGGTGACGGGCTACGAGCAGTACTTC. Full variable domain (missing parts from reference TRBV5-1 and TRBJ2-7): KAGVTQTPRYLIKTRGQQVTLSCSPISGHRSVSWYQQTPGQGLQFLFEYFSETQRNKGNFPGRFSGRQFSNSRSEMNVSTLELGDSALYLCASSLGTVTGYEQYFGPGTRLTVT.

This clone appeared a single time. The chain uses TRBV6-6 and TRBJ1-1, with D perhaps TRBD1 (5 bases). The CDR3 consists of 14 residues. The germline V gene encodes CDR1 MNHNY and CDR2 SVGAGI (reference sequence). Between the trimmed V and J ends, which lost 2 bases and 6 bases, there was a span of 13 bases. The DNA for the CDR3 is TGTGCCAGCAGTTACCGGGGGGGAACCCCTGAAGCTTTCTTT. Translated, it gives CASSYRGGTPEAFF.

This clone came up once. The V and J genes are TRBV5-5 and TRBJ2-5; a weak D match, TRBD2 (6 bases). Germline V gene data show CDR1 as SGHKS and CDR2 as YYEKEE (reference sequence). CDR3 length: 15 residues. V lost 1 base and J 3 bases, leaving 13 bases between the germline ends. CDR3 nucleotides: TGTGCCAGCAGCTTGTTGTTGCGGGGAGAAGAGACCCAGTACTTC. This encodes CASSLLLRGEETQYF.

The V and J genes are TRBV11-2 and TRBJ1-1; D is uncertain. The CDR3 has 13 residues. Germline CDR1 is SGHAT and CDR2 is FQNNGV. The V end lost 3 bases, the J end lost 7 bases, and 12 bases lay between the germline ends. The CDR3 DNA reads as TGTGCCAGCAGCTTTCCCCCAGCGGGTGAAGCTTTCTTT. It specifies CASSFPPAGEAFF.

V and J are TRBV6-6 and TRBJ2-2; maybe TRBD1 (5 bases). V lost 6 bases to trimming and J lost 4 bases, with 18 bases between them. Germline V CDR1 and CDR2: MNHNY, SVGAGI (reference sequence). The CDR3 extends over 16 amino acids. CDR3 sequence reads: CASSPTVAQGTGELFF. CDR3 in DNA: TGTGCCAGCAGCCCAACCGTCGCTCAGGGCACCGGGGAGCTGTTTTTT.

The genes are TRBV6-5 and TRBJ1-1, with 9 bases that match TRBD1. J gave up 4 bases and V 2 bases, and 2 bases lay outside the gene matches. This CDR3 is built from 14 residues. The germline gives CDR1 MNHEY, CDR2 SVGAGI. CDR3 DNA sequence: TGTGCCAGCAGTTACGGACAGGGGATCACTGAAGCTTTCTTT. This codes for CASSYGQGITEAFF.

The chain recombines TRBV5-1 with TRBJ2-4; D remains unclear. The CDR3 spans 13 residues. The germline CDR1 and CDR2 sequences are SGHRS and YFSETQ. V was cut by 3 bases and J by 7 bases, with 11 bases left in between. The CDR3: CASSWYSGNIQYF. The CDR3 DNA sequence: TGCGCCAGCAGCTGGTATTCGGGTAACATTCAGTACTTC. The full variable domain, rest sourced from reference TRBV5-1 and TRBJ2-4, is KAGVTQTPRYLIKTRGQQVTLSCSPISGHRSVSWYQQTPGQGLQFLFEYFSETQRNKGNFPGRFSGRQFSNSRSEMNVSTLELGDSALYLCASSWYSGNIQYFGAGTRLSVL.